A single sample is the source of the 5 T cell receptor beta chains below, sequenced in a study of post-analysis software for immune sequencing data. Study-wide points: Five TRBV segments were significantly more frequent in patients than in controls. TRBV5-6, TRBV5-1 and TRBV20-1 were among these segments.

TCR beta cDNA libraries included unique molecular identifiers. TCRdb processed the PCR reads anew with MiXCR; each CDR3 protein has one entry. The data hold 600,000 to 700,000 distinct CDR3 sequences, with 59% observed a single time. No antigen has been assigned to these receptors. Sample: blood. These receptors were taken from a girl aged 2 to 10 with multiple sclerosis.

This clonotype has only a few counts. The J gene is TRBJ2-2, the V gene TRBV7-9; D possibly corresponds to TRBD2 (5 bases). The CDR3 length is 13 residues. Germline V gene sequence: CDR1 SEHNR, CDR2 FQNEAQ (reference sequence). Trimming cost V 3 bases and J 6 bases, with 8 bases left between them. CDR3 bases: TGTGCCAGCAGCTTTCGGGGTCCCGGGGAGCTGTTTTTT. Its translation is CASSFRGPGELFF.

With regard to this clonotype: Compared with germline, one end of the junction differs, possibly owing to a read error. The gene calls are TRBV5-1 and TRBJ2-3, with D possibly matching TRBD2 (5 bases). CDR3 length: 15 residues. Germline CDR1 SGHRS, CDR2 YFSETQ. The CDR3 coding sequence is TGCGCCAGCAACTTGGTTCGGGAAAACACAGATACGCAGTATTTT. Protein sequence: CASNLVRENTDTQYF.

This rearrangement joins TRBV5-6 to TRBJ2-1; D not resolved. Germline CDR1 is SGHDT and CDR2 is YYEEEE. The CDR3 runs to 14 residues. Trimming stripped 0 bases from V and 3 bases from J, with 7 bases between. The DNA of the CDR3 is TGTGCCAGCAGCTTGGTTGGAGACTACAATGAGCAGTTCTTC. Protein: CASSLVGDYNEQFF.

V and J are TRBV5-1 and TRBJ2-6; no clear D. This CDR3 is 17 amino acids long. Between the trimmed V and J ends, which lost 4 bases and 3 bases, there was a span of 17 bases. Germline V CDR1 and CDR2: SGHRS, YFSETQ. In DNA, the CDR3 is TGCGCCAGCAGCCTGGTCGCGGTCTTAGATGGGGCCAACGTCCTGACTTTC. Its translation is CASSLVAVLDGANVLTF.

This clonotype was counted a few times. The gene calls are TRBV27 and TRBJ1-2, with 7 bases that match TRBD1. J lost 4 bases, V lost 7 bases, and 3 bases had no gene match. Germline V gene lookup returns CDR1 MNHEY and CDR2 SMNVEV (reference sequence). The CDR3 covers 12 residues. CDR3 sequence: CASKGGSYGYTF. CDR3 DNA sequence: TGTGCCAGCAAAGGGGGCTCCTATGGCTACACCTTC.